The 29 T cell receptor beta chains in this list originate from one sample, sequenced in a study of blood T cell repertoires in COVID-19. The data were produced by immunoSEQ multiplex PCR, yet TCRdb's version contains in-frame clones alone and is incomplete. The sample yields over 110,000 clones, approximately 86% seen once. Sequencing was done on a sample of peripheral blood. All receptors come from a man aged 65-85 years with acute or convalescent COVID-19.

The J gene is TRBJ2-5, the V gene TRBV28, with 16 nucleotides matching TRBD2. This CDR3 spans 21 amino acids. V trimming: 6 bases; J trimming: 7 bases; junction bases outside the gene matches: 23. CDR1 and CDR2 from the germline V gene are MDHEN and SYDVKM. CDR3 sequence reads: CASSPPLPGLAGGIRRRTQYF. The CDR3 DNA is TGTGCCAGCAGCCCACCCCTACCGGGACTAGCGGGAGGGATAAGACGAAGGACCCAGTACTTC.

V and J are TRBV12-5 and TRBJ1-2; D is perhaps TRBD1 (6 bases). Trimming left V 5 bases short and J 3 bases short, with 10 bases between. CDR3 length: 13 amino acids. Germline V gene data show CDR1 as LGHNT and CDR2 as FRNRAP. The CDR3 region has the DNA TGTGCTAGTGGTCCCCGGACAGACTATGGCTACACCTTC. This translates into CASGPRTDYGYTF.

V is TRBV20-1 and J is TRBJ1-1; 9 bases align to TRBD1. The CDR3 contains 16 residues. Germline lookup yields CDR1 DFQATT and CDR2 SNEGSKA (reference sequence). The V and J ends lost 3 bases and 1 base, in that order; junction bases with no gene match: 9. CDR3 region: CSASPAPGQGNTEAFF. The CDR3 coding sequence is TGCAGTGCTAGTCCCGCCCCGGGACAGGGGAACACTGAAGCTTTCTTT.

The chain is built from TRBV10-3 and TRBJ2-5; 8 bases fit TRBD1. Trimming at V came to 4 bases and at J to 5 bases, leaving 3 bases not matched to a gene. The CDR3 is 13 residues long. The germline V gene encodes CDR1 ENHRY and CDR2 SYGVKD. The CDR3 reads CAISVDRVETQYF. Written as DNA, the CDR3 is TGTGCCATCAGTGTGGACAGGGTGGAGACCCAGTACTTC.

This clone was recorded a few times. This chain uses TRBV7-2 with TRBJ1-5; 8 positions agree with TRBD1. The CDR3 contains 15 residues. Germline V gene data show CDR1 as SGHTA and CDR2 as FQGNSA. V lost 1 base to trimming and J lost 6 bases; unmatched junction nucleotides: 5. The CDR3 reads CASSLVTGVTQPQHF. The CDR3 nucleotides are TGTGCCAGCAGCTTAGTGACAGGGGTGACTCAGCCCCAGCATTTT. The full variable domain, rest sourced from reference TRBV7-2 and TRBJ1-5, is GAGVSQSPSNKVTEKGKDVELRCDPISGHTALYWYRQSLGQGLEFLIYFQGNSAPDKSGLPSDRFSAERTGGSVSTLTIQRTQQEDSAVYLCASSLVTGVTQPQHFGDGTRLSIL.

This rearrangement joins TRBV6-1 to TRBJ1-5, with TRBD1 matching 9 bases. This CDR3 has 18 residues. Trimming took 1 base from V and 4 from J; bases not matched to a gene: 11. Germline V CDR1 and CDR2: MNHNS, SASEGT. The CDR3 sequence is CASSEVPPGQGRNQPQHF. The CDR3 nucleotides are TGTGCCAGCAGTGAAGTGCCGCCGGGACAGGGAAGAAATCAGCCCCAGCATTTT.

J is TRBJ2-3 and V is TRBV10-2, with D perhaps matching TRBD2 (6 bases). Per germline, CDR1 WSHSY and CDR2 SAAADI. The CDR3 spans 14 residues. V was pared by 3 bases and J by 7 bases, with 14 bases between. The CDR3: CASSDIIGGNTQYF. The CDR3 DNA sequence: TGCGCCAGCAGTGACATAATCGGGGGAAATACGCAGTATTTT.

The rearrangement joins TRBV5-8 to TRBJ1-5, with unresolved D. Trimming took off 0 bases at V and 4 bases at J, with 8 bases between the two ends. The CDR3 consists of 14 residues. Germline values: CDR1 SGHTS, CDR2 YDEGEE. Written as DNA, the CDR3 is TGTGCCAGCAGCTTGGGTGACATAAATCAGCCCCAGCATTTT. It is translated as CASSLGDINQPQHF. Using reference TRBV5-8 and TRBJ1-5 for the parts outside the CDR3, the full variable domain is EAGVTQSPTHLIKTRGQQATLRCSPISGHTSVYWYQQALGLGLQFLLWYDEGEERNRGNFPPRFSGRQFPNYSSELNVNALELEDSALYLCASSLGDINQPQHFGDGTRLSIL.

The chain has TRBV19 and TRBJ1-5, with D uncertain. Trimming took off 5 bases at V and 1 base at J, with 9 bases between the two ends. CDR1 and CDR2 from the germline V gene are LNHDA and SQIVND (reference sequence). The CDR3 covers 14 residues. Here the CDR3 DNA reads TGTGCCAGTAGTTCCCAGATAAGCAATCAGCCCCAGCATTTT. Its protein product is CASSSQISNQPQHF. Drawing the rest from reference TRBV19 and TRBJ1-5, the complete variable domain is DGGITQSPKYLFRKEGQNVTLSCEQNLNHDAMYWYRQDPGQGLRLIYYSQIVNDFQKGDIAEGYSVSREKKESFPLTVTSAQKNPTAFYLCASSSQISNQPQHFGDGTRLSIL.

The CDR3 DNA reads TGTGCCAGCAGTAGGGGGCAGGGGGATAATTCACCCCTCCACTTT. Protein: CASSRGQGDNSPLHF. The chain recombines TRBV2 with TRBJ1-6; 7 bases match TRBD1. The V gene's germline CDR1 is SNHLY and CDR2 FYNNEI. The CDR3 spans 15 residues. V trimming: 5 bases; J trimming: 5 bases; junction bases outside the gene matches: 6.

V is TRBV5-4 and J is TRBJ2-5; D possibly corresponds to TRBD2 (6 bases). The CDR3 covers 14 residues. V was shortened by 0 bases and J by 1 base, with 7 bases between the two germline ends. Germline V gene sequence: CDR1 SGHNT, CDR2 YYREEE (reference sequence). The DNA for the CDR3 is TGTGCCAGCAGCTTGGAGACTAGCCAAGAGACCCAGTACTTC. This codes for CASSLETSQETQYF. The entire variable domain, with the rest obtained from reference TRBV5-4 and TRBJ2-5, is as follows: ETGVTQSPTHLIKTRGQQVTLRCSSQSGHNTVSWYQQALGQGPQFIFQYYREEENGRGNFPPRFSGLQFPNYSSELNVNALELDDSALYLCASSLETSQETQYFGPGTRLLVL.

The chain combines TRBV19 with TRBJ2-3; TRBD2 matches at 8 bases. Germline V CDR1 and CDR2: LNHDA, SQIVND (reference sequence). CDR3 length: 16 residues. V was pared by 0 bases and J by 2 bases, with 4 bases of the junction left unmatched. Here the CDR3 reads CASSIDNSGATDTQYF. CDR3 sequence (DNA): TGTGCCAGTAGTATAGATAATAGCGGGGCCACAGATACGCAGTATTTT.

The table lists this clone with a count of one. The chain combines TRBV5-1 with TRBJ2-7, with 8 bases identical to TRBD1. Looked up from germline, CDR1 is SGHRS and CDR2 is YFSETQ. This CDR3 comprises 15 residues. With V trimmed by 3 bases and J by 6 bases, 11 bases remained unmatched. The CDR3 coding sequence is TGCGCCAGCAGCTGGGGCGGACAGGGACGGCCCGAGCAGTACTTC. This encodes CASSWGGQGRPEQYF.

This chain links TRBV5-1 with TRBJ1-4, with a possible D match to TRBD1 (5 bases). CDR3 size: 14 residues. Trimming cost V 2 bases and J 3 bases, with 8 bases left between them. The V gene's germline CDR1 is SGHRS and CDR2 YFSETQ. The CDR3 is CASSLSRANEKLFF. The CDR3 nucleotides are TGCGCCAGCAGCTTAAGCAGGGCTAATGAAAAACTGTTTTTT. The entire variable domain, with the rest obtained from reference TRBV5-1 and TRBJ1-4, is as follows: KAGVTQTPRYLIKTRGQQVTLSCSPISGHRSVSWYQQTPGQGLQFLFEYFSETQRNKGNFPGRFSGRQFSNSRSEMNVSTLELGDSALYLCASSLSRANEKLFFGSGTQLSVL.

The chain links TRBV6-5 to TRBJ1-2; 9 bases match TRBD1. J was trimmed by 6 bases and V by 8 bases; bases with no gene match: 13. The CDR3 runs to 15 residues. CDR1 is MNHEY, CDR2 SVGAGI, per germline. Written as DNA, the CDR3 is TGTGCCAGCTCCCGGACAGGGGCCTCGGTAGATGGCTACACCTTC. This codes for CASSRTGASVDGYTF.

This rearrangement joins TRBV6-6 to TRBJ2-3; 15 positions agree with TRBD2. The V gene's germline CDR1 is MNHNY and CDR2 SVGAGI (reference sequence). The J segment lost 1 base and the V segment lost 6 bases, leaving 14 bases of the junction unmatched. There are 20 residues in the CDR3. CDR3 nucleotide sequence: TGTGCCAGCAGCGGACCCCCGGGACTAGCGGGGGGTGCTGGCACAGATACGCAGTATTTT. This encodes CASSGPPGLAGGAGTDTQYF.

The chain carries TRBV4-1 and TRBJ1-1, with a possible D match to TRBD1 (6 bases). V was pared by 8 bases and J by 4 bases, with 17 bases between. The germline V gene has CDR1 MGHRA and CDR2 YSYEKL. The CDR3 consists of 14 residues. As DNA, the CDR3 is TGCGCCAGCTCCCCTCCGGGGGGCGGCACTGAAGCTTTCTTT. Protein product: CASSPPGGGTEAFF.

CDR3: CASRWGGNNQPQHF. In DNA form, the CDR3 reads TGTGCCAGCAGGTGGGGGGGAAACAATCAGCCCCAGCATTTT. The genes are TRBV2 and TRBJ1-5, with D possibly TRBD1 on 5 matching bases. Trimming shortened V by 6 bases and J by 3 bases, and 12 bases separated the two germline ends. The germline V gene has CDR1 SNHLY and CDR2 FYNNEI. The CDR3 has 14 residues.

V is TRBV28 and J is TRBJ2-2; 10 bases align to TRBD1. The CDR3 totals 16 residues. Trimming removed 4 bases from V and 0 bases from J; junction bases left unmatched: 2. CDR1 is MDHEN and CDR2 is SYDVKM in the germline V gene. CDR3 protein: CASSWTGGSNTGELFF. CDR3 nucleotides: TGTGCCAGCAGTTGGACAGGGGGTTCGAACACCGGGGAGCTGTTTTTT.

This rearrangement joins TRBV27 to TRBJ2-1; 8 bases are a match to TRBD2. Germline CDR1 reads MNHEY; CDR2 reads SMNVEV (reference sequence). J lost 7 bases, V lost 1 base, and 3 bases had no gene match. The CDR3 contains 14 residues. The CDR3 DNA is TGTGCCAGCAGTTTATGGACTAGCAGTAATGAGCAGTTCTTC. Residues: CASSLWTSSNEQFF.

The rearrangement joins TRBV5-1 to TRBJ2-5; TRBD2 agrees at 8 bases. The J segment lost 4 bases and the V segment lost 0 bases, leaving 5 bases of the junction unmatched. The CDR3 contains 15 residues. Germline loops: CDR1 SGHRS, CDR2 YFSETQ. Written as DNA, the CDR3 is TGCGCCAGCAGCTTGGTTAGCGGGAACGGAGAGACCCAGTACTTC. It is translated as CASSLVSGNGETQYF. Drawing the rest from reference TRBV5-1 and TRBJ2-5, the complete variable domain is KAGVTQTPRYLIKTRGQQVTLSCSPISGHRSVSWYQQTPGQGLQFLFEYFSETQRNKGNFPGRFSGRQFSNSRSEMNVSTLELGDSALYLCASSLVSGNGETQYFGPGTRLLVL.

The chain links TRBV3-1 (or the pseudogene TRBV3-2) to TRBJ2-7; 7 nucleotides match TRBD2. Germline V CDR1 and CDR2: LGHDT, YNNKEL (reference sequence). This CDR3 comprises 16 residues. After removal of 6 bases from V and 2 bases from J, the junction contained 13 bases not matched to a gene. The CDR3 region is CASRQLSSGNTYEQYF. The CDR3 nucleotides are TGTGCCAGCAGGCAACTTTCAAGCGGGAATACCTACGAGCAGTACTTC.

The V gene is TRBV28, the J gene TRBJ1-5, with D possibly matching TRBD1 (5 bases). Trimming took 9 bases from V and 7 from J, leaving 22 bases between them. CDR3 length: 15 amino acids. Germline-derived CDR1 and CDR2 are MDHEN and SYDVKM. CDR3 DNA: TGTGCCAGGACCGGTTTGGGCGGCGGGGGACAGCCCCAGCATTTT. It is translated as CARTGLGGGGQPQHF.

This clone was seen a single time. This CDR3 is CASSKRTGPTDTQYF. The CDR3 DNA sequence: TGTGCCAGCAGTAAACGGACAGGGCCCACAGATACGCAGTATTTT. The chain uses TRBV6-5 and TRBJ2-3; 8 nucleotides align to TRBD1. This CDR3 has 15 residues. Trimming removed 5 bases from V and 2 bases from J; junction bases left unmatched: 6. Germline V gene data show CDR1 as MNHEY and CDR2 as SVGAGI.

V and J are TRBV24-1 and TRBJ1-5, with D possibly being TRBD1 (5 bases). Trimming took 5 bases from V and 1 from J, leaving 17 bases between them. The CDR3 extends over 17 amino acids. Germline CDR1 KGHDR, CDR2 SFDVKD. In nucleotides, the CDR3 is TGTGCCACCAGTGGCCGTCCAGGGCAGTTGAGCAATCAGCCCCAGCATTTT. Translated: CATSGRPGQLSNQPQHF.

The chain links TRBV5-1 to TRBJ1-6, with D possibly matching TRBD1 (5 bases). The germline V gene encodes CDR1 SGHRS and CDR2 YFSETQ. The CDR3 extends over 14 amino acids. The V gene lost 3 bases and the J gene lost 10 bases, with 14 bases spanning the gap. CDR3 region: CASSSTGFQSPLHF. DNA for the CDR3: TGCGCCAGCAGCTCCACAGGTTTTCAGTCACCCCTCCACTTT. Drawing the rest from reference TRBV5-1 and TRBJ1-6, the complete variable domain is KAGVTQTPRYLIKTRGQQVTLSCSPISGHRSVSWYQQTPGQGLQFLFEYFSETQRNKGNFPGRFSGRQFSNSRSEMNVSTLELGDSALYLCASSSTGFQSPLHFGNGTRLTVT.

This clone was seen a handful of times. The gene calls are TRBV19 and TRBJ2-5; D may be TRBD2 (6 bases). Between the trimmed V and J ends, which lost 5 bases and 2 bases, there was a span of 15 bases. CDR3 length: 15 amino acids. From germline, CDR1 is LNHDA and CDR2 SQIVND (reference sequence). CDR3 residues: CASSPLGLKQETQYF. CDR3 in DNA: TGTGCCAGTAGTCCGTTGGGACTCAAGCAAGAGACCCAGTACTTC.

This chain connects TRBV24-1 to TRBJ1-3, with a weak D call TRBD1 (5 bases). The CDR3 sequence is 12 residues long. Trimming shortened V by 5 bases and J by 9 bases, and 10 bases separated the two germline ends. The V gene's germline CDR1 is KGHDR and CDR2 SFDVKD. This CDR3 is CATSAREGTIYF. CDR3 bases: TGTGCCACCAGTGCCAGGGAGGGCACCATATATTTT.

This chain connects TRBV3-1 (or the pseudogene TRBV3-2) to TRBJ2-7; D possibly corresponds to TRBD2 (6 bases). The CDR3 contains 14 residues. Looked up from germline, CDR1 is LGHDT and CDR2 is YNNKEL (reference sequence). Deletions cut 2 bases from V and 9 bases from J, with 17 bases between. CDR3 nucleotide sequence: TGTGCCAGCAGCCAATTTTCCACGGACTATGGGCAGTACTTC. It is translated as CASSQFSTDYGQYF.